This T cell receptor beta chain was sequenced during a study of vaccination and CD4 T cells after COVID-19. Findings and caveats of the study: Among convalescent patients, a median around 86% of reactive clones emerged only after vaccination.

Sequence data for DNA of cultured CD4+ T cells were generated by the Oncomine TCR Beta short-read assay. Investigators obtained genomic DNA by extraction from cultured CD4+ T cells. TCRdb re-called the PCR reads with MiXCR, one entry per CDR3 protein. The table records about 5,000 distinct CDR3 sequences, roughly three fifths of them present only once. Note on this clonotype: What it binds is not known.

The V and J ends lost 3 bases and 7 bases, in that order; junction bases with no gene match: 7. Germline CDR1 is DFQATT and CDR2 is SNEGSKA (reference sequence). This CDR3 spans 14 amino acids. Treatment specified: approximately nine-day PBMC culture with coronavirus spike peptide pools or control peptides (ViraFEST assay). The receptor comes from a human donor who had recovered from COVID-19. Sequenced sample: CD4+ T cells from blood, cultured in vitro. V usage is TRBV20-1 and J usage is TRBJ2-5, with 11 bases matching TRBD2. CDR3 sequence: CSASSGGARGTQYF. The CDR3 coding sequence is TGCAGTGCTAGTAGCGGGGGGGCCCGGGGGACCCAGTACTTC.